This paragraph covers one T cell receptor beta chain sequence. Authors' analysis steps: Nucleated cell number was recorded as an estimate derived from reference gene primer amplification. Generated by immunoSEQ multiplex PCR, the TCRdb table keeps only in-frame clones and is missing some. V, J and clone size are those of that table, while D and trimming were read from the DNA. This table holds hundreds of thousands of clones, around 85% found once. These data come from a study of blood T cell repertoires in COVID-19. Whole-study context: The samples span acute and convalescent COVID-19 from the United States, Italy and Spain.

The germline V gene has CDR1 KGHDR and CDR2 SFDVKD. This CDR3 comprises 17 residues. With 4 bases clipped from V and 1 base from J, the junction kept 7 bases outside the gene matches. The specimen was peripheral blood. The origin of this receptor is a man aged 80 or over with acute or convalescent COVID-19. The V call is TRBV24-1, the J call TRBJ2-2; 8 bases are shared with TRBD1. CDR3 loop: CATSDPPGTGNTGELFF. CDR3 DNA sequence: TGTGCCACCAGTGACCCCCCCGGGACAGGGAACACCGGGGAGCTGTTTTTT.